This T cell receptor beta chain was captured by sequencing in a study of regulatory T cells in long-lasting Graves disease. Across the whole study: Graves' patients, newly diagnosed, had taken antithyroid drugs under 3 months. The study's findings and limits: Newly diagnosed Graves' patients exceeded persistent ones in TCR diversity.

Construction of TCR beta libraries relied on iRepertoire HTBI primers and on Arm-PCR targeting CDR3 regions. TCRdb re-analysed the multiplex PCR reads in MiXCR, keeping a single row per CDR3 protein. Of around 400,000 distinct CDR3 sequences listed, roughly a sixth are singletons. With respect to this clonotype: Its target is not known. A clone one base away is much larger, so this may be a read error.

As for time point: newly diagnosed GD, antithyroid drugs for less than 3 months. Scientists built the TCR library using RNA that was extracted from PBMCs. V lost 4 bases and J 6 bases, leaving 18 bases between the germline ends. The germline CDR1 and CDR2 sequences are SGHAT and FQNNGV. There are 16 residues in the CDR3. The clonotype originates from a female donor with Graves disease. The sequencing here drew on peripheral blood mononuclear cells (PBMCs), taken at new diagnosis, from a patient treated with antithyroid drugs. The chain recombines TRBV11-2 with TRBJ2-2, with D perhaps matching TRBD1 (6 bases). Written as DNA, the CDR3 is TGTGCCAGCAGCTCCCGTGACAGGTGTACAGCCGGGGAGCTGTTTTTT. It encodes CASSSRDRCTAGELFF.